These 7 T cell receptor beta chains were all obtained from the same sample, sequenced in a study of T cell responses to AZD1222 COVID-19 vaccine (dated by TCRdb to the early 2020s). This specimen's time point label, per the study, means: baseline before first vaccination. Library method: the immunoSEQ multiplex PCR assay. TCRdb re-hosts the immuneACCESS table, in-frame sequences only. Its copies lack some clones; in the studies checked, an unresolved V gene accounts for under half of them, and the cause for the rest is not known. The sample table holds about 97,000 clones, of which 75% to 90% were seen once. The top ten clonotypes cover approximately 7.5% of the sample. Specimen: peripheral blood, collected on day 0 of AZD1222 vaccination. All receptors come from an adult in good health.

The chain uses TRBV5-1 and TRBJ2-3; perhaps TRBD1 as D (5 bases). Trimming took 1 base from V and 3 from J, leaving 9 bases between them. Germline CDR1 SGHRS, CDR2 YFSETQ. The length of the CDR3 is 14 residues. The CDR3 DNA reads TGCGCCAGCAGCTTGACAGGTATAACAGATACGCAGTATTTT. It specifies CASSLTGITDTQYF.

This chain joins TRBV28 and TRBJ1-6; a weak D match, TRBD1 (5 bases). Per the germline V gene, CDR1 is MDHEN and CDR2 is SYDVKM. The CDR3 sequence is 16 residues long. The V end lost 7 bases, the J end lost 6 bases, and 19 bases lay between the germline ends. CDR3 in DNA: TGTGCCAGCATATCCTCAGGGAGGGGCGCTAATTCACCCCTCCACTTT. Encoded protein: CASISSGRGANSPLHF.

V usage is TRBV7-9 and J usage is TRBJ2-7, with D perhaps matching TRBD2 (5 bases). The germline gives CDR1 SEHNR, CDR2 FQNEAQ (reference sequence). The germline V and J ends were trimmed by 6 bases and 0 bases, with 12 bases remaining between them. This CDR3 has 14 residues. The CDR3 DNA reads TGTGCCAGCAGTCGGACTGTTAGCTCCTACGAGCAGTACTTC. Protein sequence: CASSRTVSSYEQYF.

The V call is TRBV9, the J call TRBJ1-4; D is ambiguous. CDR3 size: 13 residues. Germline assignment: CDR1 SGDLS and CDR2 YYNGEE. Trimming stripped 1 base from V and 3 bases from J, with 4 bases between. DNA for the CDR3: TGTGCCAGCAGCGTAAACCCTAATGAAAAACTGTTTTTT. Residues: CASSVNPNEKLFF.

The chain combines TRBV9 with TRBJ1-4, with D unclear. Germline V gives CDR1 SGDLS, CDR2 YYNGEE. The ends were cut back, 10 bases at V and 5 bases at J, with 12 bases in the middle. The length of the CDR3 is 12 residues. The CDR3 is CAPPNKNEKLFF. Here the CDR3 DNA reads TGTGCCCCCCCGAATAAAAATGAAAAACTGTTTTTT.

The chain combines TRBV5-1 with TRBJ2-1, with TRBD1 matching over 9 bases. The CDR3 has 15 residues. The germline V gene encodes CDR1 SGHRS and CDR2 YFSETQ. J gave up 4 bases and V 3 bases, and 5 bases lay outside the gene matches. As DNA, the CDR3 is TGCGCCAGCAGCTCGGGACAGGGTGGGTACAATGAGCAGTTCTTC. Translation gives CASSSGQGGYNEQFF. The full variable domain, completed using reference TRBV5-1 and TRBJ2-1, is KAGVTQTPRYLIKTRGQQVTLSCSPISGHRSVSWYQQTPGQGLQFLFEYFSETQRNKGNFPGRFSGRQFSNSRSEMNVSTLELGDSALYLCASSSGQGGYNEQFFGPGTRLTVL.

The chain is built from TRBV28 and TRBJ1-5, with 9 bases matching TRBD1. Germline trimming cut 4 bases from V and 4 bases from J; bases unmatched to any gene: 8. CDR1 is MDHEN and CDR2 is SYDVKM in the germline V gene. The CDR3 sequence is 16 residues long. The CDR3 sequence: CASSSPGQGTNQPQHF. DNA of the CDR3: TGTGCCAGCAGTTCACCGGGACAGGGAACGAATCAGCCCCAGCATTTT.